This is a list of T cell receptor beta chains from one sample in a study of identical twins. TCRdb ran MiXCR on the 5' RACE reads and lists one entry per CDR3 protein. The sample includes 200,000 to 300,000 distinct CDR3 sequences, about 7% of them seen just once. The data also belong to a second study, concerning yellow fever vaccine responses in identical twins.

The sequencing input was memory (CD45RO+) T cells sorted from blood. The receptors here all came from a woman aged 18-29 years in good health. CDR3s include the opening cysteine and the closing phenylalanine or tryptophan. The D gene is left open where the match is weak. For some rows the clone size is stated as once, few or many, or as a class when expanded; others skip it.

V gene,clone size,J gene,D gene,CDR3 DNA,CDR3 protein
TRBV7-9,many,TRBJ2-4,NA,TGTGCCAGCAGCTTCTTGGAAGTTGGCATTCAGTACTTC,CASSFLEVGIQYF
TRBV27,NA,TRBJ2-5,TRBD2,TGTGCCAGCAATCGTCTAGCGGGAGGGCATCAAGAGACCCAGTACTTC,CASNRLAGGHQETQYF
TRBV5-1,few,TRBJ2-3,TRBD1,TGCGCCAGCAGCATACAGGGGGCGATTAGCACAGATACGCAGTATTTT,CASSIQGAISTDTQYF
TRBV11-3,few,TRBJ2-1,NA,TGTGCCAGCAGTCCCGAGGGGCTAGTAGGCAATGAGCAGTTCTTC,CASSPEGLVGNEQFF
TRBV15,NA,TRBJ2-5,TRBD1,TGTGCCACCAGCAGGGGACAGGGCAGCGCGGAGACCCAGTACTTC,CATSRGQGSAETQYF
TRBV9,NA,TRBJ2-3,TRBD2,TGTGCCAGCAGCGTAGCTAGCGGGATAGCAGATACGCAGTATTTT,CASSVASGIADTQYF
TRBV6-1,many,TRBJ1-6,TRBD1,TGTGCCAGCAGGGATAAGGGACAGGGGAATTCACCCCTCCACTTT,CASRDKGQGNSPLHF
TRBV6-1,few,TRBJ1-1,NA,TGTGCCAGCAGTGAGCAGCCGAACACTGAAGCTTTCTTT,CASSEQPNTEAFF
TRBV7-2,many,TRBJ2-2,TRBD2,TGTGCCAGCAGCTCCCTAGCGGGTTATTACACCGGGGAGCTGTTTTTT,CASSSLAGYYTGELFF
TRBV28,NA,TRBJ2-5,TRBD2,TGTGCCAGCAGTTTATCCGGGACTAGTAATAGGGAGACCCAGTACTTC,CASSLSGTSNRETQYF
TRBV3-1,few,TRBJ2-3,TRBD2,TGTGCCAGCAGCCAAGATACCCCTGTAGCGGGAGGGCCCTTGAGCACAGATACGCAGTATTTT,CASSQDTPVAGGPLSTDTQYF
TRBV14,NA,TRBJ2-7,NA,TGTGCCAGCAGCCGCGGACATGCTCGGGGCTACGAGCAGTACTTC,CASSRGHARGYEQYF
TRBV2,NA,TRBJ2-2,NA,TGTGCCAGCAGTGCCCTCCACACCGGGGAGCTGTTTTTT,CASSALHTGELFF
TRBV20-1,NA,TRBJ2-3,TRBD2,TGCAGTGCTAGAGACCGGACTAGCGGCCACACAGATACGCAGTATTTT,CSARDRTSGHTDTQYF
TRBV3-1,many,TRBJ2-7,NA,TGTGCCAGCAGCCACCTAGACTACGAGCAGTACTTC,CASSHLDYEQYF
TRBV5-1,many,TRBJ1-5,NA,TGCGCCAGCAGCTTAGATTACAATCAGCCCCAGCATTTT,CASSLDYNQPQHF
TRBV2,many,TRBJ1-4,NA,TGTGCCAGTCAAGGGCGGGGGGGAGGAACAACTAATGAAAAACTGTTTTTT,CASQGRGGGTTNEKLFF
TRBV5-1,few,TRBJ1-5,NA,TGCGCCAGCAGCATACAGGGTGGACGGCAGCCCCAGCATTTT,CASSIQGGRQPQHF
TRBV5-1,many,TRBJ2-1,NA,TGCGCCAGCAGTTATGGACCGGCAGGCAATGAGCAGTTCTTC,CASSYGPAGNEQFF
TRBV20-1,NA,TRBJ1-4,NA,TGCAGTGCTAGAGGTCCCAACGGGAATGAAAAACTGTTTTTT,CSARGPNGNEKLFF
TRBV5-5,many,TRBJ1-1,NA,TGTGCCAGCAGCTTCCCTGGGACGTTGAACACTGAAGCTTTCTTT,CASSFPGTLNTEAFF
TRBV7-6,NA,TRBJ2-3,NA,TGTGCCAGCAGCCTGAGTACCTCTAGCACAGATACGCAGTATTTT,CASSLSTSSTDTQYF
TRBV6-4,NA,TRBJ2-3,NA,TGTGCCAGCAGTGACTCGGGGCAGGCCACAGATACGCAGTATTTT,CASSDSGQATDTQYF
TRBV9,many,TRBJ2-2,TRBD2,TGTGCCAGCAGCGTAGCCGGGGGGGCCAACACCGGGGAGCTGTTTTTT,CASSVAGGANTGELFF
TRBV29-1,NA,TRBJ2-1,TRBD2,TGCAGCGCTGAGGGACTAGCGGACTCCTACAATGAGCAGTTCTTC,CSAEGLADSYNEQFF
TRBV3-1,NA,TRBJ2-2,TRBD2,TGTGCCAGCAGCCACAAATGGGGGGGACTCCTTTTCGCGACGAACACCGGGGAGCTGTTTTTT,CASSHKWGGLLFATNTGELFF
TRBV12-3/TRBV12-4,many,TRBJ2-1,TRBD1,TGTGCCAGCAGTCAGCCCAGGGGGCGAAACCAGGGGGAGCAGTTCTTC,CASSQPRGRNQGEQFF
TRBV12-3/TRBV12-4,many,TRBJ1-4,NA,TGTGCCAGCAGTTTAGGGGAAAAACTGTTTTTT,CASSLGEKLFF
TRBV29-1,many,TRBJ1-1,NA,TGCAGCGTTCTCGGGCCCGCCGGGACACCCGAGGGGGAAGCTTTCTTT,CSVLGPAGTPEGEAFF
TRBV9,few,TRBJ2-1,TRBD2,TGTGCCAGCAGCAGGGCGGGACTAGCGGGAGTCAGCTCCTACAATGAGCAGTTCTTC,CASSRAGLAGVSSYNEQFF
TRBV28,many,TRBJ2-7,NA,TGTGCCAGCAGTTCATTGTTCCCAGGTACCTACGAGCAGTACTTC,CASSSLFPGTYEQYF
TRBV20-1,many,TRBJ2-1,NA,TGCAGTGCTAGAGGCTGGGAGATCCCCTACAATGAGCAGTTCTTC,CSARGWEIPYNEQFF
TRBV28,few,TRBJ2-3,TRBD2,TGTGCCAGCAGTACTAGCGGGGCCACAGATACGCAGTATTTT,CASSTSGATDTQYF
TRBV5-1,NA,TRBJ1-4,NA,TGCGCCAGCAGCTTGGGGGCAGGGAAGAGTAATGAAAAACTGTTTTTT,CASSLGAGKSNEKLFF
TRBV5-1,many,TRBJ2-7,TRBD2,TGCGCCAGCAGCTTGGACGGGAGGGGAGTAGGGGAGCAGTACTTC,CASSLDGRGVGEQYF
TRBV5-6,NA,TRBJ2-1,TRBD1,TGTGCCAGCAGCTCACAGGGGGCAATGGGCAATGAGCAGTTCTTC,CASSSQGAMGNEQFF
TRBV9,few,TRBJ2-1,TRBD2,TGTGCCAGCAGCGTAGTAGCGGGGAACAATGAGCAGTTCTTC,CASSVVAGNNEQFF
TRBV24-1,NA,TRBJ2-7,TRBD2,TGTGCCACCAGTGATTTCACTAGCGGGAACGAGCAGTACTTC,CATSDFTSGNEQYF
TRBV20-1,NA,TRBJ2-7,NA,TGCAGTGCGATACAGGGTAGATTTGGCTACGAGCAGTACTTC,CSAIQGRFGYEQYF
TRBV9,many,TRBJ2-1,TRBD1,TGTGCCAGCAGCACTACGACAGGGTTGGATGAGCAGTTCTTC,CASSTTTGLDEQFF
TRBV2,many,TRBJ1-4,NA,TGTGCCAGCAGTTTCTATGAAAAACTGTTTTTT,CASSFYEKLFF
TRBV6-2/TRBV6-3,few,TRBJ2-2,NA,TGTGCCAGCAGTTACTCGAAGGGGAGTCCCGGGGAGCTGTTTTTT,CASSYSKGSPGELFF
TRBV12-3/TRBV12-4,many,TRBJ2-5,NA,TGTGCCAGCACCACTCGAGATTTAGAGACCCAGTACTTC,CASTTRDLETQYF
TRBV11-2,NA,TRBJ2-1,TRBD2,TGTGCCAGCAGCTTAGTGGGCGGGAGGGGTAATGAGCAGTTCTTC,CASSLVGGRGNEQFF
TRBV7-7,many,TRBJ2-3,TRBD1,TGTGCCAGCAGCTTTCAGGGGGCCGCAGATACGCAGTATTTT,CASSFQGAADTQYF